A single sample is the source of the 27 T cell receptor beta chains below, sequenced in a study of T cell changes during pregnancy in multiple sclerosis. Sequencing used immunoSEQ multiplex PCR; TCRdb keeps in-frame clones, though not all of them. The sample records about 110,000 clones, roughly 89% being singletons. Here the sequenced sample was peripheral blood, taken before pregnancy. Receptors originate from a female donor with multiple sclerosis, enrolled in a pregnancy study.

The chain is built from TRBV5-1 and TRBJ2-1, with D perhaps TRBD1 (5 bases). V lost 5 bases and J 9 bases, leaving 12 bases between the germline ends. Per the germline V gene, CDR1 is SGHRS and CDR2 is YFSETQ. This CDR3 is 12 amino acids long. DNA of the CDR3: TGCGCCAGCAGTAGGGGAATGGGTGAGCAGTTCTTC. Translation: CASSRGMGEQFF.

In regard to this clone: The junction differs from germline at one of its ends, possibly a read error. Other DNA sequences of this sample code for an identical CDR3. The chain links TRBV6-1 to TRBJ1-2; 7 bases map to TRBD1. CDR3 length: 14 residues. Looked up from germline, CDR1 is MNHNS and CDR2 is SASEGT. DNA for the CDR3: TGTGCCAGCAGCGAAGGGGGCAGCAACTATGGCTACACCTTC. It yields the protein CASSEGGSNYGYTF.

The genes are TRBV5-4 and TRBJ1-1; TRBD1 agrees at 8 bases. The CDR3 sequence is 14 residues long. Germline V gene sequence: CDR1 SGHNT, CDR2 YYREEE (reference sequence). Unmatched junction bases numbered 4, after V lost 5 bases and J lost 1 base. CDR3 nucleotide sequence: TGTGCCAGCAGAGTAACAGGGGGGAACACTGAAGCTTTCTTT. Translating it yields CASRVTGGNTEAFF.

The chain has TRBV15 and TRBJ2-5; the D is unclear. The CDR3 consists of 14 residues. V lost 0 bases, J lost 2 bases, and 7 bases lay in between. Germline V lookup: CDR1 LNHNV, CDR2 YYDKDF (reference sequence). The CDR3 loop is CATSRDAGQETQYF. For the CDR3, the DNA is TGTGCCACCAGCAGAGATGCAGGTCAAGAGACCCAGTACTTC.

The genes are TRBV19 and TRBJ2-1, with 11 nucleotides matching TRBD2. The trim removed 3 bases at V and 7 bases at J, leaving 14 bases unmatched. Germline V gene data show CDR1 as LNHDA and CDR2 as SQIVND (reference sequence). The CDR3 contains 18 residues. The DNA for the CDR3 is TGTGCCAGTAGTATTTTGAGGGGTAGCGGGAGGGCCAGGAATGAGCAGTTCTTC. Translating gives CASSILRGSGRARNEQFF. The whole variable domain, filled in from reference TRBV19 and TRBJ2-1, reads DGGITQSPKYLFRKEGQNVTLSCEQNLNHDAMYWYRQDPGQGLRLIYYSQIVNDFQKGDIAEGYSVSREKKESFPLTVTSAQKNPTAFYLCASSILRGSGRARNEQFFGPGTRLTVL.

This chain connects TRBV7-8 to TRBJ2-5; D gene unclear. Germline V gives CDR1 SGHVS, CDR2 FQNEAQ. The V and J ends lost 4 bases and 4 bases respectively, with 10 bases between them. The CDR3 consists of 13 residues. CDR3 DNA sequence: TGTGCCAGCAGCTCCGGTTTGGTAGAGACCCAGTACTTC. This encodes CASSSGLVETQYF.

The sample holds a few counts of this clone. The CDR3 bases are TGTGCCTGGACTGCTAGCGGATACGAGCAGTACTTC. Its protein is CAWTASGYEQYF. The chain carries TRBV30 and TRBJ2-7, with 7 bases matching TRBD2. The CDR3 runs to 12 residues. The V gene end was trimmed by 4 bases and the J gene end by 4 bases; junction bases not matched to a gene: 4. Germline values: CDR1 GTSNPN, CDR2 SVGIG (reference sequence).

V usage is TRBV30 and J usage is TRBJ2-2, with D maybe TRBD2 (6 bases). CDR1 is GTSNPN, CDR2 SVGIG, per germline (reference sequence). The CDR3 extends over 13 amino acids. Trimming shortened V by 5 bases and J by 5 bases, and 12 bases separated the two germline ends. The CDR3 loop reads CAWSLSGTGELFF. In DNA, the CDR3 is TGTGCCTGGTCCCTTAGCGGTACCGGGGAGCTGTTTTTT.

This chain connects TRBV6-5 to TRBJ1-2; D remains ambiguous. The V gene lost 4 bases and the J gene lost 1 base, with 10 bases spanning the gap. CDR1 is MNHEY, CDR2 SVGAGI, per germline. This CDR3 is built from 14 residues. The CDR3 loop is CASSSRGLNYGYTF. The CDR3, as DNA: TGTGCCAGCAGTTCGAGAGGGCTTAACTATGGCTACACCTTC.

V is TRBV7-9 and J is TRBJ2-7; 12 bases map to TRBD1. Germline CDR1 reads SEHNR; CDR2 reads FQNEAQ (reference sequence). The J segment lost 5 bases and the V segment lost 5 bases, leaving 4 bases of the junction unmatched. This CDR3 comprises 14 residues. The CDR3 protein is CASSIRDRGHEQYF. The CDR3 nucleotides are TGTGCCAGCAGCATAAGGGACAGGGGGCACGAGCAGTACTTC.

This chain joins TRBV19 and TRBJ2-1; 14 positions agree with TRBD2. The CDR3 has 16 amino acids. The germline CDR1 and CDR2 sequences are LNHDA and SQIVND (reference sequence). The trim removed 8 bases at V and 6 bases at J, leaving 9 bases unmatched. CDR3 coding DNA: TGTGCCAGTCGGCTCAGGACTAGCGGGAGGTCCAATGAGCAGTTCTTC. Translation: CASRLRTSGRSNEQFF.

The chain recombines TRBV7-9 with TRBJ2-7; 8 nucleotides line up with TRBD2. The trim removed 3 bases at V and 1 base at J, leaving 11 bases unmatched. The CDR3 has 17 residues. Germline V lookup: CDR1 SEHNR, CDR2 FQNEAQ (reference sequence). The CDR3 bases are TGTGCCAGCAGCTTGACGGGCGGGGGGCTATATTCCTACGAGCAGTACTTC. The encoded protein is CASSLTGGGLYSYEQYF.

This clone was seen more than once but under ten times. The CDR3 region is CASSLGLAESYEQYF. The CDR3 nucleotides are TGTGCCAGCAGCTTAGGTCTAGCGGAATCCTACGAGCAGTACTTC. The chain recombines TRBV7-9 with TRBJ2-7; 7 bases map to TRBD2. The CDR3 is made up of 15 amino acids. Germline V gene sequence: CDR1 SEHNR, CDR2 FQNEAQ (reference sequence). Trimming removed 1 base from V and 1 base from J; junction bases left unmatched: 4.

J is TRBJ2-3 and V is TRBV5-4; weak D call: TRBD2 (5 bases). V was cut by 2 bases and J by 1 base, with 11 bases left in between. The CDR3 has 15 residues. In germline, CDR1 is SGHNT, CDR2 YYREEE (reference sequence). CDR3 sequence (DNA): TGTGCCAGCAGCTTCCGGGATCTACGCACAGATACGCAGTATTTT. Encoded protein: CASSFRDLRTDTQYF. The whole variable domain, filled in from reference TRBV5-4 and TRBJ2-3, reads ETGVTQSPTHLIKTRGQQVTLRCSSQSGHNTVSWYQQALGQGPQFIFQYYREEENGRGNFPPRFSGLQFPNYSSELNVNALELDDSALYLCASSFRDLRTDTQYFGPGTRLTVL.

This chain links TRBV6-6 with TRBJ1-5, with D possibly matching TRBD1 (6 bases). This CDR3 comprises 13 residues. Germline V lookup: CDR1 MNHNY, CDR2 SVGAGI (reference sequence). Trimming cost V 6 bases and J 5 bases, with 11 bases left between them. The CDR3 DNA reads TGTGCCAGCAGCATGGGGGCTCATCAGCCCCAGCATTTT. Its protein product is CASSMGAHQPQHF.

The CDR3 bases are TGTGCCAGCAGCTTAGGGCAGGACAGGGACGCTGAAGCTTTCTTT. It is translated as CASSLGQDRDAEAFF. The chain joins TRBV13 to TRBJ1-1, with TRBD1 matching 8 bases. Germline V gene lookup returns CDR1 PRHDT and CDR2 FYEKMQ (reference sequence). V lost 0 bases, J lost 6 bases, and 6 bases stayed unmatched. The CDR3 extends over 15 amino acids.

The CDR3 region has the DNA TGTGCCTGGAGTGTAGGGACAGGTCTCACTGAAGCTTTCTTT. This encodes CAWSVGTGLTEAFF. The chain has TRBV30 and TRBJ1-1; 8 positions match TRBD1. The CDR3 runs to 14 residues. CDR1 GTSNPN and CDR2 SVGIG come from the germline V gene (reference sequence). J gave up 4 bases and V 0 bases, and 4 bases lay outside the gene matches.

With respect to this clone: At the DNA level, this CDR3 is encoded by other sequences in the same sample as well. The chain has TRBV5-1 and TRBJ1-1; the D is unclear. Germline V gene sequence: CDR1 SGHRS, CDR2 YFSETQ. This CDR3 comprises 15 residues. Trimming removed 2 bases at V and 1 base at J, with 12 bases between. The CDR3 nucleotides read TGCGCCAGCAGCTTCGGTGTCGGTGAGAACACTGAAGCTTTCTTT. This translates into CASSFGVGENTEAFF.

This chain uses TRBV6-4 with TRBJ1-2; 9 bases are a match to TRBD1. Per germline, CDR1 MRHNA and CDR2 SNTAGT. After removal of 6 bases from V and 4 bases from J, the junction contained 6 bases not matched to a gene. The CDR3 covers 14 residues. CDR3 protein: CASRPGQGTYGYTF. The CDR3 DNA reads TGTGCCAGCAGACCCGGACAGGGGACCTATGGCTACACCTTC.

The genes are TRBV27 and TRBJ2-3, with TRBD2 as a possible D gene (7 bases). The V gene lost 6 bases and the J gene lost 4 bases, with 14 bases spanning the gap. There are 14 residues in the CDR3. Germline-derived CDR1 and CDR2 are MNHEY and SMNVEV (reference sequence). CDR3 residues: CASRLAYRADTQYF. The CDR3 bases are TGTGCCAGCAGACTAGCGTACAGGGCAGATACGCAGTATTTT.

This clone was recorded a few times. The chain uses TRBV30 and TRBJ1-1; D not certain. The CDR3 consists of 13 residues. Trimming removed 1 base at V and 1 base at J, with 7 bases between. Germline lookup yields CDR1 GTSNPN and CDR2 SVGIG (reference sequence). As DNA, the CDR3 is TGTGCCTGGAGTGATTTCAAGAACACTGAAGCTTTCTTT. Its protein is CAWSDFKNTEAFF.

The rearrangement links TRBV18 to TRBJ1-5; 8 bases match TRBD1. The CDR3 has 15 residues. Germline V gene lookup returns CDR1 KGHSH and CDR2 LQKENI. V dropped 6 bases and J dropped 0; count of bases not matched to a gene: 4. Here the CDR3 reads CASSVGQDSNQPQHF. The CDR3 DNA reads as TGTGCCAGCTCGGTGGGACAGGATAGCAATCAGCCCCAGCATTTT.

This clone has a handful of counts. The V call is TRBV2, the J call TRBJ2-7, with D maybe TRBD2 (6 bases). V lost 3 bases and J 3 bases, leaving 12 bases between the germline ends. This CDR3 has 14 amino acids. Looked up from germline, CDR1 is SNHLY and CDR2 is FYNNEI. For the CDR3, the DNA is TGTGCCAGCAGTGACCAGCGGGCCTTCTACGAGCAGTACTTC. It yields the protein CASSDQRAFYEQYF. Combining the CDR3 with reference TRBV2 and TRBJ2-7 gives the whole variable domain EPEVTQTPSHQVTQMGQEVILRCVPISNHLYFYWYRQILGQKVEFLVSFYNNEISEKSEIFDDQFSVERPDGSNFTLKIRSTKLEDSAMYFCASSDQRAFYEQYFGPGTRLTVT.

The V gene is TRBV6-1, the J gene TRBJ1-1, with D unclear. Germline V lookup: CDR1 MNHNS, CDR2 SASEGT. V shed 5 bases and J shed 10 bases, with 11 bases lying between them. The CDR3 length is 11 residues. The CDR3 spells CASSYSSVAFF. CDR3 coding DNA: TGTGCCAGCAGTTATTCGAGTGTAGCTTTCTTT.

This rearrangement joins TRBV7-8 to TRBJ2-3; weak D call: TRBD2 (5 bases). The V end lost 8 bases, the J end lost 7 bases, and 40 bases lay between the germline ends. Germline V lookup: CDR1 SGHVS, CDR2 FQNEAQ. The CDR3 runs 21 residues. CDR3 region: CASPPHLAERTGITVGYTQYF. CDR3 in DNA: TGTGCCAGCCCCCCCCATCTCGCCGAGCGAACCGGGATCACTGTAGGTTATACGCAGTATTTT.

J is TRBJ1-3 and V is TRBV5-1; 9 bases line up with TRBD1. This CDR3 is built from 15 residues. CDR1 is SGHRS, CDR2 YFSETQ, per germline. With V trimmed by 9 bases and J by 2 bases, 9 bases remained unmatched. The chain's CDR3 is CATSRGTGPGNTIYF. The CDR3 DNA reads TGCGCCACCTCGCGCGGGACAGGGCCTGGAAACACCATATATTTT.

The chain carries TRBV6-5 and TRBJ1-5, with D possibly TRBD1 on 6 matching bases. Germline lookup yields CDR1 MNHEY and CDR2 SVGAGI. The CDR3 contains 16 residues. V lost 4 bases and J 4 bases, leaving 17 bases between the germline ends. The CDR3 region has the DNA TGTGCCAGCAGTTCCCCGCGACGGGGGGCAAATCAGCCCCAGCATTTT. Residues: CASSSPRRGANQPQHF.